Presented here are 32 T cell receptor beta chains from one specimen sequenced in a study of cytomegalovirus exposure and HLA in healthy donors (dated by TCRdb to the late 2010s). Receptor amplification or capture employed the immunoSEQ multiplex PCR assay. For the multiplex PCR, a mixture combining 60 forward primers for TCR Vbeta segments and 13 reverse primers for TCR Jbeta segments was used. Held by TCRdb, this immuneACCESS table contains in-frame sequences only and omits some clones. Under half of the omission traces to an unresolved V gene where checked; the cause of the rest is unknown. The sample data list some 170,000 clones, and around 80% of these were observed just once. Approximately 1.6% of the sample is taken by the ten largest. Sequencing was carried out using PBMCs. Source of these receptors: a girl between 5 and 17 years old in good health and CMV-seropositive.

The chain couples TRBV10-2 to TRBJ2-1; 8 bases agree with TRBD2. The CDR3 runs 16 residues. Germline CDR1 WSHSY, CDR2 SAAADI. V lost 1 base and J lost 2; bases outside the gene matches: 4. The CDR3 loop is CASSEFTGGPYNEQFF. The CDR3 nucleotides read TGCGCCAGCAGTGAGTTTACGGGGGGGCCCTACAATGAGCAGTTCTTC.

V usage is TRBV27 and J usage is TRBJ1-1; D is uncertain. The V and J ends lost 6 bases and 11 bases respectively, with 22 bases between them. This CDR3 comprises 14 residues. Germline V gene lookup returns CDR1 MNHEY and CDR2 SMNVEV (reference sequence). CDR3 protein: CASSKYRRGGSAFF. DNA of the CDR3: TGTGCCAGCAGCAAATATCGCCGGGGAGGTTCGGCTTTCTTT.

This chain connects TRBV27 to TRBJ2-1; possibly TRBD2 for D (6 bases). This CDR3 comprises 16 residues. V dropped 2 bases and J dropped 2 bases, with 13 bases sitting between them. In germline, CDR1 is MNHEY, CDR2 SMNVEV (reference sequence). CDR3 sequence: CASSLLGGTPYNEQFF. The DNA of the CDR3 is TGTGCCAGCAGTTTACTCGGGGGAACCCCCTACAATGAGCAGTTCTTC.

The chain combines TRBV7-2 with TRBJ2-1; TRBD2 aligns across 13 bases. This CDR3 spans 17 amino acids. V was pared by 1 base and J by 4 bases, with 4 bases of the junction left unmatched. Looked up from germline, CDR1 is SGHTA and CDR2 is FQGNSA. The CDR3 DNA reads as TGTGCCAGCAGCTTAGGACTAGCGGGGGGTACGTACAATGAGCAGTTCTTC. It specifies CASSLGLAGGTYNEQFF. Combining the CDR3 with reference TRBV7-2 and TRBJ2-1 gives the whole variable domain GAGVSQSPSNKVTEKGKDVELRCDPISGHTALYWYRQSLGQGLEFLIYFQGNSAPDKSGLPSDRFSAERTGGSVSTLTIQRTQQEDSAVYLCASSLGLAGGTYNEQFFGPGTRLTVL.

DNA of the CDR3: TGTGCCAGCAGCGTAGGGGGGAGGGGCCGGGATGAGCAGTTCTTC. This encodes CASSVGGRGRDEQFF. This chain connects TRBV9 to TRBJ2-1, with 7 bases fitting TRBD2. This CDR3 has 15 amino acids. CDR1 is SGDLS and CDR2 is YYNGEE in the germline V gene. The junction had 8 bases not matched to a gene; V was cut back by 0 bases and J by 8 bases.

The J gene is TRBJ2-7, the V gene TRBV27; TRBD1 agrees at 12 bases. Germline values: CDR1 MNHEY, CDR2 SMNVEV (reference sequence). This CDR3 has 14 amino acids. Unmatched junction bases numbered 5, after V lost 5 bases and J lost 6 bases. CDR3 in DNA: TGTGCCAGCAGTGCTCGGGACAGGGGGCGCGAGCAGTACTTC. Encoded protein: CASSARDRGREQYF.

This clone was detected only once. The chain joins TRBV2 to TRBJ2-7; 7 nucleotides align to TRBD1. Losses at the gene ends were 3 bases for V and 0 bases for J; bases not matched to a gene: 2. The CDR3 runs 14 residues. Germline assignment: CDR1 SNHLY and CDR2 FYNNEI. The CDR3 nucleotides are TGTGCCAGCAGTGAGGACAGGCTCTCCTACGAGCAGTACTTC. Translated: CASSEDRLSYEQYF. The full variable domain, its missing parts supplied by reference TRBV2 and TRBJ2-7, is EPEVTQTPSHQVTQMGQEVILRCVPISNHLYFYWYRQILGQKVEFLVSFYNNEISEKSEIFDDQFSVERPDGSNFTLKIRSTKLEDSAMYFCASSEDRLSYEQYFGPGTRLTVT.

This chain uses TRBV27 with TRBJ1-2; 12 bases match TRBD1. Germline loops: CDR1 MNHEY, CDR2 SMNVEV (reference sequence). V lost 9 bases and J lost 8; bases outside the gene matches: 13. This CDR3 region has 15 residues. The chain's CDR3 is CARNWRDRGPSGYTF. DNA for the CDR3: TGTGCCAGGAATTGGAGGGACAGGGGGCCGTCAGGCTACACCTTC.

In its sample, this clone was seen once. V usage is TRBV9 and J usage is TRBJ2-5, with D possibly being TRBD2 (5 bases). The germline gives CDR1 SGDLS, CDR2 YYNGEE. V was cut by 4 bases and J by 4 bases, with 17 bases left in between. The CDR3 is 15 residues long. CDR3 in amino acids: CASSLDDYPGETQYF. In nucleotides, the CDR3 is TGTGCCAGCAGCCTAGACGACTACCCGGGAGAGACCCAGTACTTC.

The chain carries TRBV6-5 and TRBJ2-5; D unresolved. CDR1 MNHEY and CDR2 SVGAGI come from the germline V gene. CDR3 length: 13 amino acids. V gave up 0 bases and J gave up 2 bases, with 4 bases separating them. The chain's CDR3 is CASSYSGQETQYF. In nucleotides, the CDR3 is TGTGCCAGCAGTTACTCCGGGCAAGAGACCCAGTACTTC.

The rearrangement uses TRBV5-3 and TRBJ2-5; tentatively, D is TRBD2 (5 bases). TRBV5-3 is reported as an ORF; its role is uncertain. This CDR3 spans 16 amino acids. Trimming left V 2 bases short and J 3 bases short, with 17 bases between. This CDR3 reads CARSFSWIEGKETQYF. The DNA for the CDR3 is TGTGCCAGAAGCTTTTCGTGGATCGAGGGAAAAGAGACCCAGTACTTC.

The CDR3 loop reads CASSLYRAPYNEQFF. CDR3 sequence (DNA): TGTGCCAGCAGTTTATACAGGGCCCCCTACAATGAGCAGTTCTTC. The chain has TRBV27 and TRBJ2-1; D possibly corresponds to TRBD1 (6 bases). Trimming took 1 base from V and 2 from J, leaving 9 bases between them. This CDR3 is 15 amino acids long. The V gene's germline CDR1 is MNHEY and CDR2 SMNVEV (reference sequence).

V is TRBV7-8 and J is TRBJ2-1; 9 bases match TRBD2. Germline V gene data show CDR1 as SGHVS and CDR2 as FQNEAQ. With 0 bases clipped from V and 2 bases from J, the junction kept 8 bases outside the gene matches. The CDR3 is made up of 18 amino acids. CDR3 protein: CASSLAVASGNAYNEQFF. In DNA form, the CDR3 reads TGTGCCAGCAGCTTAGCCGTTGCTAGCGGGAATGCCTACAATGAGCAGTTCTTC.

The chain carries TRBV7-9 and TRBJ2-3; D is unresolved. Germline lookup yields CDR1 SEHNR and CDR2 FQNEAQ (reference sequence). V lost 2 bases and J lost 2, with 11 bases in between. There are 15 residues in the CDR3. The CDR3 here is CASSLSPEDTDTQYF. Here the CDR3 DNA reads TGTGCCAGCAGCTTAAGTCCTGAGGACACAGATACGCAGTATTTT. Variable domain in full (rest from reference TRBV7-9 and TRBJ2-3): DTGVSQNPRHKITKRGQNVTFRCDPISEHNRLYWYRQTLGQGPEFLTYFQNEAQLEKSRLLSDRFSAERPKGSFSTLEIQRTEQGDSAMYLCASSLSPEDTDTQYFGPGTRLTVL.

The V and J genes are TRBV18 and TRBJ1-2, with 10 nucleotides matching TRBD1. CDR1 and CDR2 from the germline V gene are KGHSH and LQKENI. CDR3 size: 15 residues. Unmatched junction bases numbered 6, after V lost 4 bases and J lost 4 bases. CDR3 in amino acids: CASSLDRGRSYGYTF. The CDR3 DNA reads TGTGCCAGCTCACTTGACAGGGGGCGCAGCTATGGCTACACCTTC.

The chain combines TRBV27 with TRBJ1-2; 8 bases match TRBD1. The germline V gene encodes CDR1 MNHEY and CDR2 SMNVEV (reference sequence). This CDR3 has 15 amino acids. V lost 3 bases and J lost 7; bases outside the gene matches: 10. The CDR3 reads CASSLLSGTGSGYTF. The CDR3 nucleotides are TGTGCCAGCAGTTTGTTGTCCGGGACAGGCTCTGGCTACACCTTC.

This chain joins TRBV5-1 and TRBJ1-2; the D gene is possibly TRBD1 (6 bases). The CDR3 is 14 residues long. CDR1 and CDR2 from the germline V gene are SGHRS and YFSETQ. The ends were cut back, 2 bases at V and 4 bases at J, with 12 bases in the middle. The CDR3 DNA follows: TGCGCCAGCAGCTTACACAGGGTACCCTATGGCTACACCTTC. This gives the protein CASSLHRVPYGYTF.

The rearrangement joins TRBV10-3 to TRBJ1-4, with TRBD1 matching 7 bases. Unmatched junction bases numbered 7, after V lost 10 bases and J lost 5 bases. The length of the CDR3 is 13 residues. Germline lookup yields CDR1 ENHRY and CDR2 SYGVKD. The CDR3 DNA sequence: TGTGCCAGTAGACAGGGAGTAAATGAAAAACTGTTTTTT. Encoded protein: CASRQGVNEKLFF.

The chain joins TRBV27 to TRBJ2-7, with TRBD2 identical over 10 bases. V was pared by 6 bases and J by 5 bases, with 7 bases of the junction left unmatched. The CDR3 spans 14 residues. CDR1 is MNHEY, CDR2 SMNVEV, per germline (reference sequence). The CDR3 is CASRPSGSSHEQYF. The CDR3 DNA reads as TGTGCCAGCAGACCTAGCGGGAGTTCCCACGAGCAGTACTTC.

For the CDR3, the DNA is TGTGCCAGCTCACCACCGGTGTGGCGGGCAGAAGAGACCCAGTACTTC. Protein sequence: CASSPPVWRAEETQYF. The J gene is TRBJ2-5, the V gene TRBV18, with a possible D match to TRBD2 (5 bases). Trimming removed 0 bases at V and 3 bases at J, with 14 bases between. This CDR3 has 16 residues. CDR1 and CDR2 from the germline V gene are KGHSH and LQKENI.

This clone turned up a few times. V usage is TRBV5-6 and J usage is TRBJ1-4; 7 nucleotides align to TRBD1. J was trimmed by 7 bases and V by 0 bases; bases with no gene match: 6. This CDR3 has 15 amino acids. The V gene's germline CDR1 is SGHDT and CDR2 YYEEEE. The CDR3 loop reads CASSLAKGAGEKLFF. CDR3 sequence (DNA): TGTGCCAGCAGCTTGGCCAAGGGGGCGGGTGAAAAACTGTTTTTT.

The CDR3 nucleotides read TGTGCCGCGGGCAGTCGGACAGGATACCAAGAGACCCAGTACTTC. It specifies CAAGSRTGYQETQYF. This chain joins TRBV27 and TRBJ2-5; the match to TRBD1 covers 7 bases. Trimming removed 11 bases from V and 0 bases from J; junction bases left unmatched: 12. CDR1 and CDR2 (germline): MNHEY, SMNVEV (reference sequence). This CDR3 spans 15 amino acids.

This clone occurred once. The chain carries TRBV10-3 and TRBJ2-7; 11 bases are shared with TRBD2. The CDR3 covers 15 residues. The V gene's germline CDR1 is ENHRY and CDR2 SYGVKD. After removal of 4 bases from V and 3 bases from J, the junction contained 5 bases not matched to a gene. The CDR3 spells CAISGSGGAVYEQYF. In DNA, the CDR3 is TGTGCCATCAGTGGTAGCGGGGGGGCCGTCTACGAGCAGTACTTC.

This clone was seen only once. The V call is TRBV4-3, the J call TRBJ1-5; 10 positions match TRBD1. Germline V CDR1 and CDR2: LGHNA, YSLEER. V was clipped by 4 bases and J by 7 bases; unmatched bases: 1. The CDR3 is 13 residues long. Here the CDR3 DNA reads TGCGCCAGCAGCCGGACAGGGGGGCAGCCCCAGCATTTT. Translated, it gives CASSRTGGQPQHF.

V gene TRBV11-2 combines with J gene TRBJ2-1; D is undetermined. The CDR3 contains 14 residues. V was cut by 1 base and J by 5 bases, with 9 bases left in between. CDR1 and CDR2 (germline): SGHAT, FQNNGV. The CDR3 protein is CASSLVGPDNEQFF. The CDR3 region has the DNA TGTGCCAGCAGCTTAGTGGGCCCTGACAATGAGCAGTTCTTC. Combining the CDR3 with reference TRBV11-2 and TRBJ2-1 gives the whole variable domain EAGVAQSPRYKIIEKRQSVAFWCNPISGHATLYWYQQILGQGPKLLIQFQNNGVVDDSQLPKDRFSAERLKGVDSTLKIQPAKLEDSAVYLCASSLVGPDNEQFFGPGTRLTVL.

The gene calls are TRBV7-9 and TRBJ1-4; the D gene is possibly TRBD1 (6 bases). Germline-derived CDR1 and CDR2 are SEHNR and FQNEAQ (reference sequence). V lost 5 bases to trimming and J lost 8 bases, with 18 bases between them. The CDR3 runs to 15 residues. For the CDR3, the DNA is TGTGCCAGCAGCGAACATGGGGGGGCTAGGGAAAAACTGTTTTTT. This sequence encodes CASSEHGGAREKLFF.

The chain has TRBV25-1 and TRBJ2-1; D gene unclear. Per germline, CDR1 MGHDK and CDR2 SYGVNS. This CDR3 is 13 amino acids long. V was shortened by 6 bases and J by 8 bases, with 14 bases between the two germline ends. Here the CDR3 reads CASRPNVQDEQFF. The CDR3 DNA follows: TGTGCCAGCAGGCCAAACGTCCAGGATGAGCAGTTCTTC. The entire variable domain, with the rest obtained from reference TRBV25-1 and TRBJ2-1, is as follows: EADIYQTPRYLVIGTGKKITLECSQTMGHDKMYWYQQDPGMELHLIHYSYGVNSTEKGDLSSESTVSRIRTEHFPLTLESARPSHTSQYLCASRPNVQDEQFFGPGTRLTVL.

This chain links TRBV27 with TRBJ1-2; the D gene is possibly TRBD1 (6 bases). Germline CDR1 and CDR2: MNHEY and SMNVEV (reference sequence). CDR3 size: 16 residues. Trimming stripped 4 bases from V and 6 bases from J, with 21 bases between. The CDR3 loop reads CASSSLLTGVRDGYTF. CDR3 nucleotides: TGTGCCAGCAGTTCCCTTCTGACAGGCGTTAGGGATGGCTACACCTTC.

The CDR3 loop is CASSLALGWEANTGELFF. The CDR3, as DNA: TGTGCCAGCAGTTTAGCCCTCGGATGGGAGGCGAACACCGGGGAGCTGTTTTTT. This chain links TRBV27 with TRBJ2-2, with a weak D call TRBD2 (6 bases). CDR1 is MNHEY and CDR2 is SMNVEV in the germline V gene (reference sequence). There are 18 residues in the CDR3. Trimming pared 2 bases from V and 0 bases from J, leaving 16 bases between.

V usage is TRBV27 and J usage is TRBJ2-2; D is possibly TRBD1 (6 bases). Trimming took off 5 bases at V and 6 bases at J, with 10 bases between the two ends. The CDR3 runs 13 residues. Germline CDR1 and CDR2: MNHEY and SMNVEV (reference sequence). DNA for the CDR3: TGTGCCAGCAGTGTACAGGGACCCGGGGAGCTGTTTTTT. Residues: CASSVQGPGELFF.

The chain employs TRBV5-1 and TRBJ2-3; 12 bases align to TRBD2. The CDR3 runs to 14 residues. The ends lost 4 bases at V and 8 bases at J; junction bases unmatched: 5. CDR1 SGHRS and CDR2 YFSETQ come from the germline V gene. The CDR3 sequence is CASSPTTSGGTQYF. For the CDR3, the DNA is TGCGCCAGCAGCCCAACGACTAGCGGGGGTACGCAGTATTTT. The full variable domain, completed using reference TRBV5-1 and TRBJ2-3, is KAGVTQTPRYLIKTRGQQVTLSCSPISGHRSVSWYQQTPGQGLQFLFEYFSETQRNKGNFPGRFSGRQFSNSRSEMNVSTLELGDSALYLCASSPTTSGGTQYFGPGTRLTVL.

The sample holds a few counts of this clone. This chain connects TRBV7-8 to TRBJ2-7; 8 bases are shared with TRBD1. The CDR3 has 17 amino acids. With 4 bases clipped from V and 5 bases from J, the junction kept 16 bases outside the gene matches. Germline V CDR1 and CDR2: SGHVS, FQNEAQ. The CDR3 loop is CASSSPLPETGVHEQYF. For the CDR3, the DNA is TGTGCCAGCAGCTCGCCTTTGCCCGAGACAGGGGTCCACGAGCAGTACTTC.